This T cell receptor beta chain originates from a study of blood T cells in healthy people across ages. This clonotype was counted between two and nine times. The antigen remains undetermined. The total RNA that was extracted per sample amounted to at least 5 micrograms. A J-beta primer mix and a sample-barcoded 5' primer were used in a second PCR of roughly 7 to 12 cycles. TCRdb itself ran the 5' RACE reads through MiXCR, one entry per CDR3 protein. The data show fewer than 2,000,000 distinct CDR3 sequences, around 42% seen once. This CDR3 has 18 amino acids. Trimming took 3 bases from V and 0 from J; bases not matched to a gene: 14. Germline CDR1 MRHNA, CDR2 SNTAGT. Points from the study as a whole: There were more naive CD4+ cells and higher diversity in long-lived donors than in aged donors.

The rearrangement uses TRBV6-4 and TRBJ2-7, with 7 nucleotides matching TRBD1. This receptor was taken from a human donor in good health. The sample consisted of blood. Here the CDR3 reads CASSDREEPGQSSYEQYF. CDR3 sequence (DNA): TGTGCCAGCAGTGATCGTGAGGAGCCGGGACAGAGCTCCTACGAGCAGTACTTC.